A selection of T cell receptor beta chains follows, all from one sample in a study of T cell repertoires in cytomegalovirus infection. Antigens for these TCRs are unknown. TCRdb redid the calling of the reads with MiXCR, one entry per CDR3 protein. The data show 450,000 to 550,000 distinct CDR3 sequences, roughly 46% seen once. The source was cultured PBMCs, collected from culture after CMV antigen stimulation. These receptors all come from a human donor in good health (CMV status not recorded). Some clones in this sample may be carry-over from other donors' samples. Both conserved end residues are part of each CDR3. Each record gives: V gene, D gene, clone size, J gene, CDR3 DNA, CDR3 protein. D genes are given only for firm matches. Size tells how often a clone was seen (once, few, many) or the class of an expanded clone, and some rows leave it out.

TRBV19	TRBD1	NA	TRBJ1-4	TGTGCCAGTAGAACTCGACAGGGGATGAATGAAAAACTGTTTTTT	CASRTRQGMNEKLFF
TRBV5-1	NA	NA	TRBJ2-1	TGCGCCAGCAGCTTGCAAGGGGGGATCTCCTACAATGAGCAGTTCTTC	CASSLQGGISYNEQFF
TRBV29-1	NA	NA	TRBJ2-3	TGCAGCGTTGGTGGTGGAGCAGATACGCAGTATTTT	CSVGGGADTQYF
TRBV7-2	NA	NA	TRBJ2-7	TGTGCCAGCAGCTTAGGTAAGGGCGCGGGATACGAGCAGTACTTC	CASSLGKGAGYEQYF
TRBV6-1	NA	NA	TRBJ2-3	TGTGCCAGCAGTGAACGAACAGATACGCAGTATTTT	CASSERTDTQYF
TRBV7-9	NA	few	TRBJ2-7	TGTGCCAGCAGCTCTAGCGATGTGAGCTCCTACGAGCAGTACTTC	CASSSSDVSSYEQYF
TRBV4-1	NA	NA	TRBJ2-7	TGCGCCAGCAGCCAAGTTGGAGGGACCCCCTACGAGCAGTACTTC	CASSQVGGTPYEQYF
TRBV4-3	NA	NA	TRBJ2-3	TGCGCCAGCAGCCAAGGGGGACTTCTTAGCACAGATACGCAGTATTTT	CASSQGGLLSTDTQYF
TRBV7-2	NA	many	TRBJ2-5	TGTGCCAGCAGCTTCCAGTGGACTCAAGAGACCCAGTACTTC	CASSFQWTQETQYF
TRBV7-2	NA	NA	TRBJ1-5	TGTGCCAGCAGCTTAAAGGTAGGACAGCCCCAGCATTTT	CASSLKVGQPQHF
TRBV7-2	NA	NA	TRBJ2-3	TGTGCCAGCAGCTTACGTCCGGGGGCAGGGAATACGCAGTATTTT	CASSLRPGAGNTQYF
TRBV6-1	NA	few	TRBJ1-2	TGTGCCAGCAGTTACACAGTGACAGCGACTAACTATGGCTACACCTTC	CASSYTVTATNYGYTF
TRBV28	NA	NA	TRBJ2-7	TGTGCCAGCACCTTACCCCGGGGTAGCGGAACCTACGAGCAGTACTTC	CASTLPRGSGTYEQYF
TRBV19	NA	NA	TRBJ2-6	TGTGCCAGTAGTATTGTGGCAATTGGGGCCAACGTCCTGACTTTC	CASSIVAIGANVLTF
TRBV18	TRBD1	NA	TRBJ2-7	TGTGCCAGCGAGGTGGCAGGGGGCATCTACGAGCAGTACTTC	CASEVAGGIYEQYF
TRBV12-3/TRBV12-4	NA	NA	TRBJ2-5	TGTGCCAGCAGTTTAGCCCCCGGGGACTTCCTAGAGACCCAGTACTTC	CASSLAPGDFLETQYF
TRBV7-6	NA	NA	TRBJ2-2	TGTGCCAGCGACCAACCAAAAGACAACCACGGTAGTCTGACGTGGGAGCTGTTTTTT	CASDQPKDNHGSLTWELFF
TRBV28	NA	NA	TRBJ1-4	TGTGCCAGCAGTCCGGACGGTGCAACTAATGAAAAACTGTTTTTT	CASSPDGATNEKLFF
TRBV20-1	NA	few	TRBJ1-1	TGCAGTGCAAGGACAGCAAACACTGAAGCTTTCTTT	CSARTANTEAFF
TRBV20-1	TRBD2	NA	TRBJ2-2	TGCAGTGCTAGACCCAATTGGGAGGGGACCGGGGAGCTGTTTTTT	CSARPNWEGTGELFF
TRBV5-1	NA	once	TRBJ2-2	TGCGCCAGCAGCTTAACTAGTTCCCATGCCGGGGAGCTGTTTTTT	CASSLTSSHAGELFF
TRBV7-2	NA	NA	TRBJ1-2	TGTGCCAGCAGCTTAGAGACTTCTAACTATGGCTACACCTTC	CASSLETSNYGYTF
TRBV9	TRBD2	NA	TRBJ2-1	TGTGCCAGCAGCTACTCAAGCGGGAGCTACAATGAGCAGTTCTTC	CASSYSSGSYNEQFF
TRBV12-3/TRBV12-4	NA	NA	TRBJ1-4	TGTGCCAGCAGTTTAGGGGGGGGGACGGGTGAAAAACTGTTTTTT	CASSLGGGTGEKLFF
TRBV10-3	TRBD2	NA	TRBJ2-5	TGTGCCATCAGTGGGGGGTCAGGACTAGCGGGAGGGGCGGATGCGGAGACCCAGTACTTC	CAISGGSGLAGGADAETQYF
TRBV4-3	NA	few	TRBJ1-2	TGCGCCAGCAGCCAAGAGTTGGGAAGGGGCGGCTACACCTTC	CASSQELGRGGYTF
TRBV7-2	NA	many	TRBJ2-2	TGTGCCAGCAGCTCCCAAGGGGCCGGGGAGCTGTTTTTT	CASSSQGAGELFF
TRBV7-2	TRBD1	NA	TRBJ1-2	TGTGCCAGCAGCTTAGCCCCGGGACAGGCTTATGGCTACACCTTC	CASSLAPGQAYGYTF
TRBV7-2	NA	few	TRBJ2-7	TGTGCCAGCAGCCTACATGTCTACTACGAGCAGTACTTC	CASSLHVYYEQYF
TRBV7-6	NA	NA	TRBJ2-1	TGTGCCAGCAGCCCTGGATGGGGGCGTGAGCAGTTCTTC	CASSPGWGREQFF
TRBV6-8	NA	NA	TRBJ2-7	TGTGCCAGTTGTCTTTGGTCTGGCGCGGGATCCTACGAGCAGTACTTC	CASCLWSGAGSYEQYF
TRBV27	NA	NA	TRBJ2-7	TGTGCCAGCAGTCCCCTCCCTCTGATGAGCTCCTACGAGCAGTACTTC	CASSPLPLMSSYEQYF
TRBV7-2	NA	few	TRBJ2-1	TGTGCCAGCAGCTCCACCCACTATAGGGCTTACAATGAGCAGTTCTTC	CASSSTHYRAYNEQFF
TRBV7-8	NA	NA	TRBJ2-5	TGTGCCAGCAGCCCTGGGTCGCGGGCCCCGTACCAAGAGACCCAGTACTTC	CASSPGSRAPYQETQYF
TRBV7-2	TRBD1	few	TRBJ2-3	TGTGCCAGCAGCCGATACAGGGGTTGGTTTGGCGATTTGGCCCCCAGATCAGATACGCAGTATTTT	CASSRYRGWFGDLAPRSDTQYF
TRBV7-2	NA	NA	TRBJ2-5	TGTGCCAGCTCGGACATAGACCAAGAGACCCAGTACTTC	CASSDIDQETQYF
TRBV12-3/TRBV12-4	NA	NA	TRBJ1-1	TGTGCCAGCAGACTTAACCCGAACACTGAAGCTTTCTTT	CASRLNPNTEAFF
TRBV10-3	TRBD1	NA	TRBJ1-1	TGTGCCATCCAGGGGGGGGAGGGGAACACTGAAGCTTTCTTT	CAIQGGEGNTEAFF
TRBV7-4	NA	NA	TRBJ1-6	TGTGCCAGCAGCTCATTAGGGGTGTTTAATTCACCCCTCCACTTT	CASSSLGVFNSPLHF
TRBV12-3/TRBV12-4	NA	NA	TRBJ1-2	TGTGCCAGCAGTTTAGGGGGTATGGGCTATGGCTACACCTTC	CASSLGGMGYGYTF
TRBV20-1	NA	NA	TRBJ2-3	TGCAGTGCTGGGAGTGGGGCCACAGATACGCAGTATTTT	CSAGSGATDTQYF
TRBV6-2/TRBV6-3	NA	few	TRBJ2-7	TGTGCCAGCAGTCAGCAACTCGAGCAGTACTTC	CASSQQLEQYF
TRBV5-1	TRBD2	NA	TRBJ2-1	TGCGCCAGCAGTCCGACTAGCGGGTTTTACAATGAGCAGTTCTTC	CASSPTSGFYNEQFF
TRBV7-8	NA	NA	TRBJ2-7	TGTGCCAGCAGCTTGAATTCGTGGGGCAGCGGCCTTTACGAGCAGTACTTC	CASSLNSWGSGLYEQYF
TRBV6-1	TRBD2	NA	TRBJ2-1	TGTGCCAGCAAGCCTAGCGGGTACAATGAGCAGTTCTTC	CASKPSGYNEQFF
TRBV18	NA	NA	TRBJ1-2	TGTGCCAGCTCACCCCCGGGACGAATACTCGATGGCTACACCTTC	CASSPPGRILDGYTF
TRBV20-1	NA	NA	TRBJ1-1	TGCAGTGCTAGAAGAACGGACACTGAAGCTTTCTTT	CSARRTDTEAFF
TRBV7-9	NA	NA	TRBJ2-1	TGTGCCAGCAGCTTGGGTATGGGTGAGCAGTTCTTC	CASSLGMGEQFF
TRBV19	TRBD1	NA	TRBJ1-2	TGTGCCAGTAGCGGGACAGGGGGCTTGGATGGCTACACCTTC	CASSGTGGLDGYTF
TRBV5-5	NA	few	TRBJ2-5	TGTGCCAGCAGCTTGGTTCTGGTCCAAGAGACCCAGTACTTC	CASSLVLVQETQYF
TRBV11-2	NA	NA	TRBJ2-5	TGTGCCAGCAGCTTAGATAGAATCGGGTTCCGAGAGACCCAGTACTTC	CASSLDRIGFRETQYF
TRBV10-3	TRBD2	NA	TRBJ2-7	TGTGCCATCAGTGAGGGCGGGAGGCCCTACGAGCAGTACTTC	CAISEGGRPYEQYF
TRBV12-3/TRBV12-4	NA	few	TRBJ1-2	TGTGCCAGCAGTTTTCGAGAGACACTACGCTATGGCTACACCTTC	CASSFRETLRYGYTF
TRBV7-2	NA	few	TRBJ2-1	TGTGCCAGCAGCTTAGATGCTCAGACTTACAATGAGCAGTTCTTC	CASSLDAQTYNEQFF
TRBV2	NA	NA	TRBJ1-2	TGTGCCAGCGCCCCCTCAAGATCCGGATATGGCTACACCTTC	CASAPSRSGYGYTF
TRBV5-5	TRBD1	NA	TRBJ2-7	TGTGCCAGCAGCTTGGGGCCCTACAGGGGGCCCACCTACGAGCAGTACTTC	CASSLGPYRGPTYEQYF
TRBV7-9	TRBD1	few	TRBJ2-7	TGTGCCAGCAGCCCAGGACAGGTCGACTACGAGCAGTACTTC	CASSPGQVDYEQYF
TRBV11-2	NA	NA	TRBJ1-5	TGTGCCAGCAGCTTAGCTCCCCGGGGGGGGCACAATCAGCCCCAGCATTTT	CASSLAPRGGHNQPQHF
TRBV20-1	NA	NA	TRBJ1-6	TGCAGTGCTAGGGGCCCCTGGTTCGACAGAGAGGGCTCACCCCTCCACTTT	CSARGPWFDREGSPLHF
TRBV7-4	NA	NA	TRBJ2-1	TGTGCCAGCAGAGACGGGAATGAGCAGTTCTTC	CASRDGNEQFF